Listed here are 19 T cell receptor beta chains from one sample, sequenced in a study of regulatory T cells in long-lasting Graves disease. Time point: persistent/refractory GD, antithyroid drugs over 5 years with positive TRAb. From RNA extracted from PBMCs, the TCR library was made. To make TCR beta libraries, researchers used iRepertoire HTBI primers and Arm-PCR of CDR3 regions. Each CDR3 protein gets one entry after TCRdb re-called the multiplex PCR reads with MiXCR. The table shows roughly 300,000 distinct CDR3 sequences, with roughly a fifth occurring only once. Sample: peripheral blood mononuclear cells (PBMCs), taken when the disease was refractory, from a patient treated with antithyroid drugs. The source of these receptors is a female donor with Graves disease.

This clonotype was counted between two and nine times. CDR3 nucleotide sequence: TGTGCCACCAGCCCGGGCAGAGATCAGCCCCAGCATTTT. Its translation: CATSPGRDQPQHF. The chain is built from TRBV15 and TRBJ1-5; D is uncertain. The CDR3 is made up of 13 amino acids. The germline V gene encodes CDR1 LNHNV and CDR2 YYDKDF (reference sequence). V was cut by 5 bases and J by 5 bases, with 10 bases left in between.

The chain employs TRBV20-1 and TRBJ1-1; D uncertain. The germline CDR1 and CDR2 sequences are DFQATT and SNEGSKA (reference sequence). V gave up 0 bases and J gave up 7 bases, with 6 bases separating them. The CDR3 is made up of 11 amino acids. In DNA, the CDR3 is TGCAGTGCTAGAGAGGTCATTGAAGCTTTCTTT. Protein: CSAREVIEAFF.

The chain links TRBV12-3 or TRBV12-4 to TRBJ2-2, with TRBD2 identical over 7 bases. The CDR3 runs 16 residues. With V trimmed by 7 bases and J by 4 bases, 12 bases remained unmatched. Written as DNA, the CDR3 is TGTGCCAGCACCCCAGCGGGGAGTAAATTCACCGGGGAGCTGTTTTTT. Translation: CASTPAGSKFTGELFF.

The chain joins TRBV4-3 to TRBJ2-2; a weak D match, TRBD1 (6 bases). The length of the CDR3 is 16 residues. The germline V and J ends were trimmed by 5 bases and 7 bases, with 20 bases remaining between them. Looked up from germline, CDR1 is LGHNA and CDR2 is YSLEER. This CDR3 reads CASSVGQTNQIGELFF. CDR3 sequence (DNA): TGCGCCAGCAGCGTAGGACAGACGAATCAGATCGGGGAGCTGTTTTTT.

As for this clonotype: At one of its ends the junction is not consistent with the germline gene, which may arise from a read error. The J gene is TRBJ2-5, the V gene TRBV7-3; the D call may be TRBD1 or TRBD2 (5 bases each). The CDR3 is 13 amino acids. Germline V gene lookup returns CDR1 SGHTA and CDR2 FQGTGA. The CDR3 DNA follows: TGCGCCAGCAGCTTAGAGTGGGGGGAGACCCAGTACTTC. Its protein product is CASSLEWGETQYF.

This clonotype came up many times. This rearrangement joins TRBV7-2 to TRBJ2-7; a weak D match, TRBD2 (7 bases). The germline gives CDR1 SGHTA, CDR2 FQGNSA. This CDR3 is 14 amino acids long. Trimming took off 8 bases at V and 0 bases at J, with 14 bases between the two ends. CDR3 DNA sequence: TGTGCCAGCGGGTCGGGGGGCTTCTCCTACGAGCAGTACTTC. Residues: CASGSGGFSYEQYF.

This sequence joins TRBV20-1 and TRBJ2-7; tentatively, D is TRBD1 (6 bases). The CDR3 runs 15 residues. Trimming took off 3 bases at V and 4 bases at J, with 19 bases between the two ends. Germline-derived CDR1 and CDR2 are DFQATT and SNEGSKA (reference sequence). CDR3 protein: CSARNRDAFSYEQYF. The CDR3 nucleotides read TGCAGTGCTAGGAACAGGGACGCTTTCTCATACGAGCAGTACTTC.

This clonotype was recorded a few times. The J gene is TRBJ2-2, the V gene TRBV5-8, with D possibly being TRBD2 (7 bases). CDR1 and CDR2 (germline): SGHTS, YDEGEE. V was trimmed by 2 bases and J by 1 base, leaving 18 bases between them. There are 18 residues in the CDR3. The CDR3 DNA is TGTGCCAGCAGCTTCGGTGCGGGGGCGGGTCTGAACACCGGGGAGCTGTTTTTT. Translation gives CASSFGAGAGLNTGELFF.

This clonotype was seen a handful of times. CDR3 region: CAWSVDRGGQPQHF. CDR3 DNA sequence: TGTGCCTGGAGTGTTGACAGGGGAGGTCAGCCCCAGCATTTT. V usage is TRBV30 and J usage is TRBJ1-5, with 8 bases lining up with TRBD1. The junction had 4 bases not matched to a gene; V was cut back by 0 bases and J by 6 bases. Germline CDR1 reads GTSNPN; CDR2 reads SVGIG (reference sequence). The CDR3 covers 14 residues.

The chain employs TRBV14 and TRBJ2-2, with 13 bases matching TRBD2. The CDR3 covers 17 residues. Germline CDR1 reads SGHDN; CDR2 reads FVKESK. V dropped 4 bases and J dropped 6; count of bases not matched to a gene: 8. The CDR3 loop reads CASSREPGLAGSGELFF. The DNA for the CDR3 is TGTGCCAGCAGCCGAGAACCGGGACTAGCGGGATCCGGGGAGCTGTTTTTT.

The chain couples TRBV19 to TRBJ1-5, with TRBD1 as a possible D gene (6 bases). CDR1 and CDR2 (germline): LNHDA, SQIVND (reference sequence). V was cut by 6 bases and J by 4 bases, with 22 bases left in between. This CDR3 is built from 17 residues. The CDR3 protein is CASRPRGAGTINQPQHF. CDR3 DNA: TGTGCCAGTAGGCCTCGGGGGGCAGGGACCATAAATCAGCCCCAGCATTTT. Using reference TRBV19 and TRBJ1-5 for the parts outside the CDR3, the full variable domain is DGGITQSPKYLFRKEGQNVTLSCEQNLNHDAMYWYRQDPGQGLRLIYYSQIVNDFQKGDIAEGYSVSREKKESFPLTVTSAQKNPTAFYLCASRPRGAGTINQPQHFGDGTRLSIL.

This clonotype was found a few times. The CDR3 sequence is CSVEVRDRTNEKLFF. CDR3 DNA sequence: TGCAGCGTTGAAGTGCGGGACAGGACAAATGAAAAACTGTTTTTT. The chain joins TRBV29-1 to TRBJ1-4; 8 bases align to TRBD1. After removal of 1 base from V and 5 bases from J, the junction contained 6 bases not matched to a gene. Per the germline V gene, CDR1 is SQVTM and CDR2 is ANQGSEA. The length of the CDR3 is 15 residues.

This clonotype was detected many times. The CDR3 bases are TGCGCCAGCAGACTGACAGGGGGCACCGGGGAGCTGTTTTTT. Its translation is CASRLTGGTGELFF. This chain links TRBV5-1 with TRBJ2-2; 9 bases align to TRBD1. Germline V CDR1 and CDR2: SGHRS, YFSETQ. The V and J ends lost 5 bases and 4 bases, in that order; junction bases with no gene match: 3. The CDR3 has 14 residues.

This clonotype was seen at least ten times. The chain uses TRBV30 and TRBJ2-7; 11 nucleotides align to TRBD2. This CDR3 has 14 amino acids. V lost 0 bases and J lost 3; bases outside the gene matches: 1. CDR1 and CDR2 (germline): GTSNPN, SVGIG (reference sequence). CDR3 DNA sequence: TGTGCCTGGAGTGTAACTAGCGGGAGCTACGAGCAGTACTTC. Encoded protein: CAWSVTSGSYEQYF.

In this sample, this clonotype turned up a few times. The chain employs TRBV19 and TRBJ2-7; 8 bases line up with TRBD2. CDR1 is LNHDA, CDR2 SQIVND, per germline (reference sequence). V lost 5 bases to trimming and J lost 1 base; unmatched junction nucleotides: 10. The length of the CDR3 is 16 residues. CDR3 in DNA: TGTGCCAGTAGTGTCGGAGCGGGAGTTCAGTCCTACGAGCAGTACTTC. The encoded protein is CASSVGAGVQSYEQYF.

The chain has TRBV19 and TRBJ2-2; either TRBD1 or TRBD2 may supply D (5 bases each). The CDR3 consists of 14 residues. The V gene's germline CDR1 is LNHDA and CDR2 SQIVND (reference sequence). Trimming removed 6 bases at V and 7 bases at J, with 15 bases between. The CDR3 DNA sequence: TGTGCCAGTAGGCCCTTTGGGGGAATCGGGGAGCTGTTTTTT. This translates into CASRPFGGIGELFF.

The gene calls are TRBV6-1 and TRBJ2-2, with 7 bases fitting TRBD2. With V trimmed by 6 bases and J by 4 bases, 11 bases remained unmatched. This CDR3 region has 16 residues. The germline gives CDR1 MNHNS, CDR2 SASEGT. The CDR3 DNA reads TGTGCCAGCAGACAAGCGGGAAGATGGAGCACCGGGGAGCTGTTTTTT. This encodes CASRQAGRWSTGELFF.

This clonotype was found many times. The genes are TRBV28 and TRBJ2-4, with D perhaps matching TRBD1 or TRBD2 (6 bases each). The V gene lost 2 bases and the J gene lost 0 bases, with 14 bases spanning the gap. Germline values: CDR1 MDHEN, CDR2 SYDVKM. This CDR3 contains 17 residues. CDR3 in DNA: TGTGCCAGCAGTTTACGACTAGTAGGGGGAGCCAAAAACATTCAGTACTTC. Translation: CASSLRLVGGAKNIQYF.

As regards this clonotype: This clone may be a read error of a much larger clone one base away. The V call is TRBV13, the J call TRBJ2-6; D is possibly TRBD2 (5 bases). The CDR3 has 16 residues. Germline lookup yields CDR1 PRHDT and CDR2 FYEKMQ (reference sequence). Trimming removed 5 bases at V and 3 bases at J, with 14 bases between. The CDR3, as DNA: TGTGCCAGCAGCCCTCCCTCGAGGGATGGGGCCAACGTCCTGACTTTC. This gives the protein CASSPPSRDGANVLTF.